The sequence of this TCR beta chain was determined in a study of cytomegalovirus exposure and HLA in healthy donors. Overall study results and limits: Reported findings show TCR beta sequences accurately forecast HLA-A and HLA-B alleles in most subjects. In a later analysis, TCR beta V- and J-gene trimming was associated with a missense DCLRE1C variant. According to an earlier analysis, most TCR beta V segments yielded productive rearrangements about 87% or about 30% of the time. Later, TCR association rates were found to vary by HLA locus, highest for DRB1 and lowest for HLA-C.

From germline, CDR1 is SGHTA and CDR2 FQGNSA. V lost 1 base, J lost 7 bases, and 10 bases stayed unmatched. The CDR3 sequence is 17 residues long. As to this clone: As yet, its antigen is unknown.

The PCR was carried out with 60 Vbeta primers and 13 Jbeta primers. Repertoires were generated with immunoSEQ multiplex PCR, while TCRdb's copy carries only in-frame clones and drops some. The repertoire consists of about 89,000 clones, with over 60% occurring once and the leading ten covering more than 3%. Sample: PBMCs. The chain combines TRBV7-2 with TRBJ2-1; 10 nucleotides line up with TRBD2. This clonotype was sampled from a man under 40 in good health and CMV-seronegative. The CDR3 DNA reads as TGTGCCAGCAGCTTAGTAGCGCCTAGCGGGGGTCAGAATGAGCAGTTCTTC. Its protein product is CASSLVAPSGGQNEQFF.